These 15 T cell receptor beta chains originate from one sample sequenced in a study of metastatic and nonmetastatic thyroid tumors. TCRdb reanalyzed the PCR reads with MiXCR. The profile shows tens of thousands of clones, more than 20% of them singletons. Treatment of any kind had been given to no patient before thyroid surgery. Sequencing used adjacent normal tissue. These receptors all stem from a female donor with papillary thyroid cancer or a benign thyroid nodule (not recorded which). Some clones in this sample may be carry-over from other donors' samples.

This clone was seen repeatedly, ten times or more. The chain joins TRBV9 to TRBJ2-1, with 9 bases matching TRBD2. Germline assignment: CDR1 SGDLS and CDR2 YYNGEE. The junction had 6 bases not matched to a gene; V was cut back by 4 bases and J by 7 bases. The CDR3 spans 14 residues. DNA for the CDR3: TGTGCCAGCAGCCCCGGGACTAGCATAAATGAGCAGTTCTTC. Its protein is CASSPGTSINEQFF.

This clone was counted many times. This chain uses TRBV5-4 with TRBJ2-7; D might be TRBD1 (6 bases). Germline assignment: CDR1 SGHNT and CDR2 YYREEE (reference sequence). V shed 3 bases and J shed 4 bases, with 14 bases lying between them. The CDR3 runs to 14 residues. The CDR3 region has the DNA TGTGCCAGCAGCTCCCCGGGACACCAATACGAGCAGTACTTC. It encodes CASSSPGHQYEQYF.

This rearrangement joins TRBV27 to TRBJ1-3; TRBD1 agrees at 7 bases. The junction had 5 bases not matched to a gene; V was cut back by 4 bases and J by 2 bases. This CDR3 is 15 amino acids long. From germline, CDR1 is MNHEY and CDR2 SMNVEV (reference sequence). The CDR3 region has the DNA TGTGCCAGCAGTTCAACGGGACAGCCTGGAAACACCATATATTTT. It translates to CASSSTGQPGNTIYF.

This clone was found many times. A much larger clone differs by one base, so this may be a read error. CDR3 nucleotide sequence: TGTGCCACCAGCAGCCACACTAGGACCGAGCAGTGCTTC. This encodes CATSSHTRTEQCF. The chain has TRBV15 and TRBJ2-7; weak D call: TRBD2 (5 bases). There are 13 residues in the CDR3. Germline V gene data show CDR1 as LNHNV and CDR2 as YYDKDF (reference sequence).

The V call is TRBV28, the J call TRBJ2-3, with 7 bases lining up with TRBD1. V trimming: 7 bases; J trimming: 4 bases; junction bases outside the gene matches: 14. The CDR3 is 16 amino acids. From germline, CDR1 is MDHEN and CDR2 SYDVKM. The CDR3 here is CASTARWYRGPDTQYF. The CDR3 coding sequence is TGTGCCAGCACCGCCCGCTGGTACAGGGGCCCAGATACGCAGTATTTT.

This clone was seen a handful of times. This chain uses TRBV19 with TRBJ2-3; tentative D call: TRBD2 (6 bases). Trimming cost V 8 bases and J 3 bases, with 18 bases left between them. The germline V gene has CDR1 LNHDA and CDR2 SQIVND (reference sequence). The CDR3 is made up of 15 amino acids. The CDR3 sequence is CASSRLSGETDTQYF. The CDR3 DNA is TGTGCCAGTTCCCGTCTATCGGGAGAGACAGATACGCAGTATTTT.

Within the sample, this clone is medium-sized. The rearrangement joins TRBV6-1 to TRBJ1-6; the D gene is possibly TRBD1 (5 bases). CDR1 and CDR2 from the germline V gene are MNHNS and SASEGT. V was cut by 1 base and J by 7 bases, with 14 bases left in between. CDR3 length: 16 residues. CDR3 in DNA: TGTGCCAGCAGTGAAGGGTCCGCAGGGTTGAATTCACCCCTCCACTTT. Residues: CASSEGSAGLNSPLHF.

This clone occurred many times. The chain recombines TRBV5-6 with TRBJ1-3, with a weak D call TRBD1 (6 bases). Germline values: CDR1 SGHDT, CDR2 YYEEEE. This CDR3 region has 15 residues. V was cut by 0 bases and J by 2 bases, with 9 bases left in between. The CDR3 DNA is TGTGCCAGCAGCTTGGTGGGGACACCTGGAAACACCATATATTTT. Protein sequence: CASSLVGTPGNTIYF.

The rearrangement uses TRBV5-1 and TRBJ1-2, with D hard to call. Germline CDR1 is SGHRS and CDR2 is YFSETQ. The CDR3 has 13 amino acids. V was pared by 10 bases and J by 3 bases, with 16 bases between. Written as DNA, the CDR3 is TGCGCCGGCATCCCGGACCGAGACTATGGCTACACCTTC. It encodes CAGIPDRDYGYTF. Together with reference TRBV5-1 and TRBJ1-2, the CDR3 gives the full variable domain: KAGVTQTPRYLIKTRGQQVTLSCSPISGHRSVSWYQQTPGQGLQFLFEYFSETQRNKGNFPGRFSGRQFSNSRSEMNVSTLELGDSALYLCAGIPDRDYGYTFGSGTRLTVV.

This clone occurred many times. The chain has TRBV28 and TRBJ2-7, with D unclear. The CDR3 runs 13 residues. Germline values: CDR1 MDHEN, CDR2 SYDVKM. V lost 3 bases and J 4 bases, leaving 10 bases between the germline ends. In DNA form, the CDR3 reads TGTGCCAGCAGTTTCGTCGACACTTACGAGCAGTACTTC. Amino acid sequence: CASSFVDTYEQYF.

The chain combines TRBV11-3 with TRBJ2-2; unclear D gene. Germline V gene data show CDR1 as SGHNT and CDR2 as YENEEA. The V gene lost 3 bases and the J gene lost 0 bases, with 8 bases spanning the gap. This CDR3 is 15 amino acids long. The CDR3 region has the DNA TGTGCCAGCAGCTTTACATGTACGAACACCGGGGAGCTGTTTTTT. This gives the protein CASSFTCTNTGELFF.

The chain combines TRBV6-2 or TRBV6-3 with TRBJ2-3; the D gene is possibly TRBD2 (6 bases). Germline CDR1 is MNHEY and CDR2 is SVGEGT. The ends were cut back, 7 bases at V and 6 bases at J, with 17 bases in the middle. The length of the CDR3 is 14 residues. The CDR3 DNA follows: TGTGCCAGCAACCCTCGGCTCGGAGGGGATACGCAGTATTTT. Amino acid sequence: CASNPRLGGDTQYF.

On this clone: The junction differs from germline at one of its ends, possibly a read error. The chain uses TRBV20-1 and TRBJ2-2, with 7 bases fitting TRBD2. CDR3 length equals 15 residues. The germline V gene has CDR1 DFQATT and CDR2 SNEGSKA (reference sequence). The CDR3: CSASRRERRTVELLF. DNA for the CDR3: TGCAGTGCTAGTCGGCGGGAGAGGCGCACCGTGGAGCTGCTTTTT.

This clone was seen a few times. A read error may be the cause here, since a much bigger clone is one base away. J is TRBJ2-5 and V is TRBV18; TRBD1 or TRBD2 may be the D gene (5 bases each). The CDR3 totals 14 residues. Trimming removed 5 bases from V and 3 bases from J, with 13 bases in between. Germline assignment: CDR1 KGHSH and CDR2 LQKENI. The chain's CDR3 is CASSFRGREETQYF. Here the CDR3 DNA reads TGTGCCAGCTCATTCCGGGGCAGGGAAGAGACCCAGTACTTC.

In this sample, this clone turned up a few times. The gene calls are TRBV12-3 or TRBV12-4 and TRBJ1-6; 10 bases agree with TRBD1. The CDR3 is 14 amino acids. The CDR3 DNA is TGTGCAACCACCAGGGACAGGGGTAATTCACCCCTCCACTTT. Translating gives CATTRDRGNSPLHF.